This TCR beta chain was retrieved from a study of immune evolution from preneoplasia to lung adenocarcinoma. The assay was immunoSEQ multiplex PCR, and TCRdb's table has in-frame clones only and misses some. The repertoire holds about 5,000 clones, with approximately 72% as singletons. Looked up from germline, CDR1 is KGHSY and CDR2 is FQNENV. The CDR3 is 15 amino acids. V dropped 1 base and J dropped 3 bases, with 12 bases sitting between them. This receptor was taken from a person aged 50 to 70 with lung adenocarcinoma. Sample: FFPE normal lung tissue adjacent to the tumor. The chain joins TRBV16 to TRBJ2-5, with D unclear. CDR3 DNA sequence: TGTGCCAGCAGCCAATTGGACGTGAGCAAAGAGACCCAGTACTTC. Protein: CASSQLDVSKETQYF.